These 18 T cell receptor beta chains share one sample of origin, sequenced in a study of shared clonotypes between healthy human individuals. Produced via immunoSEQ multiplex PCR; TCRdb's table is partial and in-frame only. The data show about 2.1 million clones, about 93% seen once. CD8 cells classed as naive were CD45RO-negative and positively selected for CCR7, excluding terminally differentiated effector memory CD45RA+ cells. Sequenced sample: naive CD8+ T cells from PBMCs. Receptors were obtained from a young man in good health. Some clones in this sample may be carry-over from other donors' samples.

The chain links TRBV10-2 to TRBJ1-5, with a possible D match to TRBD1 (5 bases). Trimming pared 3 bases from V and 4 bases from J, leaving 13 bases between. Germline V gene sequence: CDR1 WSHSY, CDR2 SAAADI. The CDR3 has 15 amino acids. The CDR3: CASSDLTERNQPQHF. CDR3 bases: TGCGCCAGCAGTGACCTGACAGAGAGAAATCAGCCCCAGCATTTT.

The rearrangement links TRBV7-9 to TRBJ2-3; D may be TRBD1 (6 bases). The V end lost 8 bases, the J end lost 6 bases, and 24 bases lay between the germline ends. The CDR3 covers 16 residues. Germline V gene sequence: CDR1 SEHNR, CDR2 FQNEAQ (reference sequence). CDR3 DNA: TGTGCCAGCGCCCTCCGGCGGGTGGGGGCGGAGGATACGCAGTATTTT. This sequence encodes CASALRRVGAEDTQYF.

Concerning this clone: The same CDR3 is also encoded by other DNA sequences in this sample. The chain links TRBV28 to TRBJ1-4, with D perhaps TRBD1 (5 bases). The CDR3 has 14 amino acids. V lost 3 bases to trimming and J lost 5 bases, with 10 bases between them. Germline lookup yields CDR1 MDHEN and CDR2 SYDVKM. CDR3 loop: CASSFGGENEKLFF. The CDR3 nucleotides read TGTGCCAGCAGTTTTGGGGGGGAGAATGAAAAACTGTTTTTT.

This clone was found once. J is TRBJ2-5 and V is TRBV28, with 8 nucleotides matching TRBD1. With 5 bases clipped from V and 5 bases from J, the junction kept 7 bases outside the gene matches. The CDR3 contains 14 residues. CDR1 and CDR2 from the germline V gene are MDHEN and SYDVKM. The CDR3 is CASSMGDRSETQYF. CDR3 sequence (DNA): TGTGCCAGCAGTATGGGGGACAGGTCGGAGACCCAGTACTTC. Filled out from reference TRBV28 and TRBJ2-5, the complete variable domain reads DVKVTQSSRYLVKRTGEKVFLECVQDMDHENMFWYRQDPGLGLRLIYFSYDVKMKEKGDIPEGYSVSREKKERFSLILESASTNQTSMYLCASSMGDRSETQYFGPGTRLLVL.

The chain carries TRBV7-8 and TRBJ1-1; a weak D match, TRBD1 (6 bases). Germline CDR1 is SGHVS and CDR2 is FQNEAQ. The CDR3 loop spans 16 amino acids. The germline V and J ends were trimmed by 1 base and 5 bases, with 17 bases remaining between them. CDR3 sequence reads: CASSLVIGQGLTEAFF. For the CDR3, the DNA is TGTGCCAGCAGCTTAGTTATCGGGCAGGGGTTAACTGAAGCTTTCTTT.

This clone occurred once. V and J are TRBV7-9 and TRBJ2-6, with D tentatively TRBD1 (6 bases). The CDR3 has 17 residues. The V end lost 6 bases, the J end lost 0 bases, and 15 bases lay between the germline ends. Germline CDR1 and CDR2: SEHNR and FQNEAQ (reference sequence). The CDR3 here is CASREVAGVSGANVLTF. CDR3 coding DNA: TGTGCCAGCAGGGAAGTCGCAGGGGTCTCTGGGGCCAACGTCCTGACTTTC.

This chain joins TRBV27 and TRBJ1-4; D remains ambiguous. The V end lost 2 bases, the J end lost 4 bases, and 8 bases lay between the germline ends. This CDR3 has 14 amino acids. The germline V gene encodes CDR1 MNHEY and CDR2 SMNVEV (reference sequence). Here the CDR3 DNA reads TGTGCCAGCAGTTTACGGGGATTTAATGAAAAACTGTTTTTT. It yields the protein CASSLRGFNEKLFF.

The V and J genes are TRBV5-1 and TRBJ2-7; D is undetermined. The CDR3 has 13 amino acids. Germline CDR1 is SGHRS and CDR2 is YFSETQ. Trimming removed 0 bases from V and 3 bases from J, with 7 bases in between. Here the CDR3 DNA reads TGCGCCAGCAGCTTGGAGTTGTACTACGAGCAGTACTTC. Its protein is CASSLELYYEQYF.

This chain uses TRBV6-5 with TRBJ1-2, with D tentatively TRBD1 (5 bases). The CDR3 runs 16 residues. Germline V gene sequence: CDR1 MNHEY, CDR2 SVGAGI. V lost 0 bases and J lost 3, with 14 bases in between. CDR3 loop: CASSYSVGEEDYGYTF. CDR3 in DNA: TGTGCCAGCAGTTACTCTGTGGGGGAGGAGGACTATGGCTACACCTTC.

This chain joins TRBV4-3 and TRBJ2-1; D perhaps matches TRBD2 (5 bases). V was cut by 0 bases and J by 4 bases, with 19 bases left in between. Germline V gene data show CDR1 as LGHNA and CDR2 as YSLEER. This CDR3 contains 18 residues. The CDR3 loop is CASSQDDLGERLYNEQFF. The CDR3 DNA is TGCGCCAGCAGCCAAGACGACCTTGGGGAGAGGCTTTACAATGAGCAGTTCTTC.

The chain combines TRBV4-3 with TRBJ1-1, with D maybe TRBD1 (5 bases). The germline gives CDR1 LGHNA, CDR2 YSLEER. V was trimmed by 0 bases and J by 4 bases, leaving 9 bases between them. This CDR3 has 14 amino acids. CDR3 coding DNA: TGCGCCAGCAGCCAAGAGCCGGGGGGCACTGAAGCTTTCTTT. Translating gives CASSQEPGGTEAFF.

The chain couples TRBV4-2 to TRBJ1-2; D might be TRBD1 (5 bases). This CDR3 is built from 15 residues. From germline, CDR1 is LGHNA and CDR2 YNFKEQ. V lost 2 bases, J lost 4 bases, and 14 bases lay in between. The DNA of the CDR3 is TGTGCCAGCAGCCAACCCAGACAGAGAGTCTATGGCTACACCTTC. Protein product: CASSQPRQRVYGYTF.

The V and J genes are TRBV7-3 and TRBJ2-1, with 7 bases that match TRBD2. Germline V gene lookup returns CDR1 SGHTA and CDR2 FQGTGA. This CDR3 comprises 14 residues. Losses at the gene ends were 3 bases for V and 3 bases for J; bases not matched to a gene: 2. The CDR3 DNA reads TGTGCCAGCAGCTTGGCGGGAGTCTACAATGAGCAGTTCTTC. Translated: CASSLAGVYNEQFF.

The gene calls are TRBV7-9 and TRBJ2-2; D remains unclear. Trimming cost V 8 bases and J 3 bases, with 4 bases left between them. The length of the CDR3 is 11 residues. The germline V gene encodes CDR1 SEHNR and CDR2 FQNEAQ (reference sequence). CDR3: CASGDTGELFF. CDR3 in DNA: TGTGCCAGCGGCGACACCGGGGAGCTGTTTTTT.

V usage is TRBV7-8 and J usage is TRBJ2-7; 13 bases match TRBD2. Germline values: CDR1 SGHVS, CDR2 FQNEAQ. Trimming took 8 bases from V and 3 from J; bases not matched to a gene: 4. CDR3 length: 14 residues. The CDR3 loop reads CASSGTSGDYEQYF. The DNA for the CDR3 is TGTGCCAGCTCCGGGACTAGCGGGGACTACGAGCAGTACTTC. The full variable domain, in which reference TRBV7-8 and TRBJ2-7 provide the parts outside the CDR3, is GAGVSQSPRYKVAKRGQDVALRCDPISGHVSLFWYQQALGQGPEFLTYFQNEAQLDKSGLPSDRFFAERPEGSVSTLKIQRTQQEDSAVYLCASSGTSGDYEQYFGPGTRLTVT.

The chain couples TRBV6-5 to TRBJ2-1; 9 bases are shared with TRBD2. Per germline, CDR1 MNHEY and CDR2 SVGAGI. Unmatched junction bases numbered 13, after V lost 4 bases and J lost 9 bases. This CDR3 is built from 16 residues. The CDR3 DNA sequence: TGTGCCAGCAGTTTATTTAGGGTAGCGGGAGAGGTTGAGCAGTTCTTC. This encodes CASSLFRVAGEVEQFF.

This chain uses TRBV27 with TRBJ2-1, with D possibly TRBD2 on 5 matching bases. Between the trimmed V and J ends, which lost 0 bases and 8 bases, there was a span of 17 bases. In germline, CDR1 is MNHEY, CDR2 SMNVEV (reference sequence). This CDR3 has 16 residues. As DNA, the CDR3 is TGTGCCAGCAGTTTATCTTTGGGAGTACGCCCCCATGAGCAGTTCTTC. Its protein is CASSLSLGVRPHEQFF.

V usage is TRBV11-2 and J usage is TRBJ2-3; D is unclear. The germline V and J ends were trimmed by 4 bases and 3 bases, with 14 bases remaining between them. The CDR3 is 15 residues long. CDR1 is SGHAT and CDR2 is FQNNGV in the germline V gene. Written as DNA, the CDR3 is TGTGCCAGCAGCTGGGTCCTCATAGGTACAGATACGCAGTATTTT. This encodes CASSWVLIGTDTQYF.